This T cell receptor beta chain is drawn from a study of identifying expanded T cells in peripheral blood (dated by TCRdb to about 2019). At the level of the whole study: Separate aliquots of the same genomic DNA pool were sequenced to produce technical replicates, and four replicates were compared in pairs. Results and caveats for the whole study, not just this receptor: The authors expected that over much longer intervals, such as months to years, biological variance in healthy repertoires might increase even further. In all healthy donors, the variance in clone template counts between samples taken roughly two weeks apart rose significantly as total template count increased. Between technical replicates the binomial model flagged roughly 1.1 differentially abundant clones, whereas over around 2 weeks the binomial model flagged about 16.4 and over roughly 4 weeks about 19. Across all healthy-donor time intervals, the beta-binomial model significantly lowered both the number of clones called differentially abundant and the false-positive rate.

To note about this clone: Its antigen remains undetermined. The sample holds no much larger clone one base away, and base qualities are not on file.

During the collection period, no immune events, such as infections, were documented for the healthy donors. Blood repertoires from healthy donors were used as a training cohort for calibrating time-dependent variance in a beta-binomial model of differential abundance of T-cell clones. There were 10 healthy donors in the training cohort, of whom 3 were female and 7 were male. On average the donors were approximately 40 years old, and their ages spanned roughly 25 to 65 years. Whole blood was collected from each healthy donor at three time points spaced approximately 2 weeks apart and obtained from a commercial supplier. For immunosequencing, genomic DNA was extracted from unsorted whole blood. The immunoSEQ Assay, which uses bias-controlled multiplex PCR amplification of genomic DNA, was used to profile TCRbeta CDR3 regions. The study's own analysis went as follows. To quantify the absolute abundance of each unique TCRbeta CDR3 region, the sequences were collapsed and filtered. Differential abundance was tested with a binomial (Fisher-equivalent) model and with a beta-binomial model adding time-dependent variance fitted from healthy donors. Clones with fewer than 5 combined templates were removed, and a clone was called differentially abundant if the clone's Benjamini-Hochberg FDR was below 0.01. Using the form v = (b*log(k)+a)^2, the beta-binomial variance was modeled as a function of the total template count across the two samples. In TCRdb, the immuneACCESS table is reduced to in-frame sequences with V and J assigned. These tables do not hold every clone; where another copy was compared, an unresolved V gene accounts for under half, and the others remain unexplained. V, J and clone size are taken as reported in that table, and D and trimming were inferred from the DNA itself. This sample lists some 93,000 clones; almost 90% were detected once. 3% to 5% of the sample comes from the top ten.

The CDR3 measures 15 amino acids from cysteine to phenylalanine. The DNA shown is the 45-base CDR3, in frame from base 1. Reading the germline V gene gives CDR1 SGDLS and CDR2 YYNGEE. V and J are truncated by 4 bases and 1 base respectively, leaving an intervening sequence of 13 bases. The sequence is built from TRBV9 and TRBJ2-3; the D gene remains uncertain. The receptor comes from a person aged 18 to 75 in good health. Specimen: blood. CDR3 loop: CASSSLGKGTDTQYF. In nucleotide form, the sequence is TGTGCCAGCAGCTCTCTAGGGAAAGGCACAGATACGCAGTATTTT.